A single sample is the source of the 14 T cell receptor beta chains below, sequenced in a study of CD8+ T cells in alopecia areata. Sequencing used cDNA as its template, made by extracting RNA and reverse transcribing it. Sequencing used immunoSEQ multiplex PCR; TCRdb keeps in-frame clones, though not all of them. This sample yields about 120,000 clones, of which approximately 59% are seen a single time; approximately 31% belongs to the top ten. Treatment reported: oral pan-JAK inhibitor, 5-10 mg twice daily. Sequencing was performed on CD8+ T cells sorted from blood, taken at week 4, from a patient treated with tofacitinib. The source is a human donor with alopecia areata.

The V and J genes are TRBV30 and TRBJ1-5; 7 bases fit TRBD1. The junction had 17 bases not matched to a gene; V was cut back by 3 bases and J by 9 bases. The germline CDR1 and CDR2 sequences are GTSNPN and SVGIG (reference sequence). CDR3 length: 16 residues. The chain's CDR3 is CAWSARGESLVVPQHF. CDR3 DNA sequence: TGTGCCTGGAGCGCCAGGGGGGAGAGCTTAGTCGTGCCCCAGCATTTT.

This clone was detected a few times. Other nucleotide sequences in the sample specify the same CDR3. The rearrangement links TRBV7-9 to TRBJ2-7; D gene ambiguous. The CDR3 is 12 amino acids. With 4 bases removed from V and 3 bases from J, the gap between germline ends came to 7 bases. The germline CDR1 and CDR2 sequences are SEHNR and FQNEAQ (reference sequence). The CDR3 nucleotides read TGTGCCAGCAGCTCCCCCGGCTACGAGCAGTACTTC. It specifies CASSSPGYEQYF. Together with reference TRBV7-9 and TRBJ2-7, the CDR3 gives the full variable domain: DTGVSQNPRHKITKRGQNVTFRCDPISEHNRLYWYRQTLGQGPEFLTYFQNEAQLEKSRLLSDRFSAERPKGSFSTLEIQRTEQGDSAMYLCASSSPGYEQYFGPGTRLTVT.

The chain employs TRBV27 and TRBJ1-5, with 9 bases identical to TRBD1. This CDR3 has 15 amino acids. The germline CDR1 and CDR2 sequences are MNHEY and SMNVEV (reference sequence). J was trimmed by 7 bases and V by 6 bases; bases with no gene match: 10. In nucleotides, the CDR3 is TGTGCCAGCAGCCTCACAGGGGGCGCTCACCAGCCCCAGCATTTT. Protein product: CASSLTGGAHQPQHF.

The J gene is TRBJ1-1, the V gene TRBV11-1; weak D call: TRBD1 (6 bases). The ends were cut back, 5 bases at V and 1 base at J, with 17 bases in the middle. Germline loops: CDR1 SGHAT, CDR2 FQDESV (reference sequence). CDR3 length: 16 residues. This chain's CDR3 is CASSPLGGQPNTEAFF. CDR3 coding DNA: TGTGCCAGCAGCCCCCTCGGTGGACAGCCGAACACTGAAGCTTTCTTT.

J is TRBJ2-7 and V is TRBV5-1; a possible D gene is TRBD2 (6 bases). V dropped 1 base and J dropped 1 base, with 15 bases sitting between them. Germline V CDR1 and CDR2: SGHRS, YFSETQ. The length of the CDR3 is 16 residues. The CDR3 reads CASSLTGVQRSYEQYF. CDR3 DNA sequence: TGCGCCAGCAGCTTGACGGGGGTACAGAGATCCTACGAGCAGTACTTC.

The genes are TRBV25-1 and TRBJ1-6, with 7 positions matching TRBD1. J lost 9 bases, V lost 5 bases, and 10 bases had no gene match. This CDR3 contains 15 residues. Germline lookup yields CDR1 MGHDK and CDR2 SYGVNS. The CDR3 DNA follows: TGTGCCAGCAGTTTACAGGGGTCTGTTAGTTCACCCCTCCACTTT. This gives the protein CASSLQGSVSSPLHF. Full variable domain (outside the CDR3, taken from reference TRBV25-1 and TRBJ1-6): EADIYQTPRYLVIGTGKKITLECSQTMGHDKMYWYQQDPGMELHLIHYSYGVNSTEKGDLSSESTVSRIRTEHFPLTLESARPSHTSQYLCASSLQGSVSSPLHFGNGTRLTVT.

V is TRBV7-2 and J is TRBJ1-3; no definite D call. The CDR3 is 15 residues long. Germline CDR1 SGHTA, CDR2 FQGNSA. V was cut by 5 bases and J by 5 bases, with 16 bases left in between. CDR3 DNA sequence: TGTGCCAGCAGCCAAGATAAAGGCAAACGAAACACCATATATTTT. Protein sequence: CASSQDKGKRNTIYF.

The CDR3 DNA sequence: TGCAGCGTTGAGACAGGGGAGGAGGGAGAGACCCAGTACTTC. Its protein is CSVETGEEGETQYF. J is TRBJ2-5 and V is TRBV29-1, with TRBD1 identical over 8 bases. The CDR3 covers 14 residues. V was pared by 3 bases and J by 4 bases, with 7 bases of the junction left unmatched. The germline gives CDR1 SQVTM, CDR2 ANQGSEA.

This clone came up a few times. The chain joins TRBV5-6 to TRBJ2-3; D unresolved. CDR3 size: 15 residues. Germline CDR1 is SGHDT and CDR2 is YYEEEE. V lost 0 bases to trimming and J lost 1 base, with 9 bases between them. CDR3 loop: CASSLGGLRTDTQYF. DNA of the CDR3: TGTGCCAGCAGCTTGGGGGGTCTCCGCACAGATACGCAGTATTTT. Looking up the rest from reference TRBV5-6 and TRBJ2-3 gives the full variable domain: DAGVTQSPTHLIKTRGQQVTLRCSPKSGHDTVSWYQQALGQGPQFIFQYYEEEERQRGNFPDRFSGHQFPNYSSELNVNALLLGDSALYLCASSLGGLRTDTQYFGPGTRLTVL.

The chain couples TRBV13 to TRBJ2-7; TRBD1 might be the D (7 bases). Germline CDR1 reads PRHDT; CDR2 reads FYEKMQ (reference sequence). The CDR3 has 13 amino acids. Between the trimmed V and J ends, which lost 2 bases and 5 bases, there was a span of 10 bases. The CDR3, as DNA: TGTGCCAGCAGCTTATCCAGGGGGGACGAGCAGTACTTC. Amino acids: CASSLSRGDEQYF.

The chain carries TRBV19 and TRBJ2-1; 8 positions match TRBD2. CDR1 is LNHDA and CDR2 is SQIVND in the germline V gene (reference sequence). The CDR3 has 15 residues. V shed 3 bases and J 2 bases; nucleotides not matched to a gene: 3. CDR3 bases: TGTGCCAGTAGTATTACCGGGGGGGCCTACAATGAGCAGTTCTTC. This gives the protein CASSITGGAYNEQFF.

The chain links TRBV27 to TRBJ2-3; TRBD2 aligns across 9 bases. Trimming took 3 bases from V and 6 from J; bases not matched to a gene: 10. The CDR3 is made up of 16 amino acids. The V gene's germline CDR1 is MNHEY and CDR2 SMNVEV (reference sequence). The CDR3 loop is CASSLIAAGGTDTQYF. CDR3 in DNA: TGTGCCAGCAGTTTGATCGCCGCGGGGGGGACGGATACGCAGTATTTT.

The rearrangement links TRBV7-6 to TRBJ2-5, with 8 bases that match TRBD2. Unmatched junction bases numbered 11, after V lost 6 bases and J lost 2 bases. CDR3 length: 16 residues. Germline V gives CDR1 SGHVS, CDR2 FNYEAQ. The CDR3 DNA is TGTGCCAGCAGTCGGGTAACTAGCGGAGAACAAGAGACCCAGTACTTC. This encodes CASSRVTSGEQETQYF.

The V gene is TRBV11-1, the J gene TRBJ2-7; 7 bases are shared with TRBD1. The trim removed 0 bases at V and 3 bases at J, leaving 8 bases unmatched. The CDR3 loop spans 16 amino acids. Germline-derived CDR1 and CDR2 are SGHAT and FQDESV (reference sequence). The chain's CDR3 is CASSLATTGLSYEQYF. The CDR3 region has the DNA TGTGCCAGCAGCTTAGCGACGACAGGGCTAAGCTACGAGCAGTACTTC.